The 23 T cell receptor beta chains below come from one sample, sequenced in a study of neurological immune-mediated disorders. MiXCR was run by TCRdb on the 5' RACE reads, yielding one entry per CDR3 protein. This sample has around 33,000 distinct CDR3 sequences, with 20% to 25% found just once. Source material: CD4+ T cells from blood. Every receptor here comes from a man aged 50 to 59 with HTLV-1-associated myelopathy (HAM/TSP).

The chain has TRBV5-1 and TRBJ1-1; possible D gene TRBD1, 6 bases. Trimming removed 3 bases at V and 1 base at J, with 10 bases between. This CDR3 has 14 residues. CDR1 is SGHRS and CDR2 is YFSETQ in the germline V gene. In nucleotides, the CDR3 is TGCGCCAGCAGCTCCTCGACAGGGAACACTGAAGCTTTCTTT. This sequence encodes CASSSSTGNTEAFF.

There are a few counts of this clonotype. This sequence joins TRBV20-1 and TRBJ2-1, with 14 bases lining up with TRBD2. The ends lost 6 bases at V and 9 bases at J; junction bases unmatched: 7. The germline gives CDR1 DFQATT, CDR2 SNEGSKA (reference sequence). The CDR3 length is 14 residues. CDR3 amino acids: CSAIGLAGGGEQFF. CDR3 DNA sequence: TGCAGTGCGATCGGACTAGCGGGGGGCGGTGAGCAGTTCTTC.

On this clonotype: A much larger clone differs from this one at a single base, so this may be a read error. The chain combines TRBV5-5 with TRBJ2-5, with 14 positions matching TRBD2. The CDR3 has 16 residues. The germline V gene encodes CDR1 SGHKS and CDR2 YYEKEE (reference sequence). The CDR3 DNA reads as TGTGTCAGCAGCTTGGGGACTAGCGGGGGTCAAGAGACCCAGTACTTC. Residues: CVSSLGTSGGQETQYF.

J is TRBJ1-1 and V is TRBV20-1, with a weak D call TRBD1 (6 bases). V shed 5 bases and J shed 1 base, with 14 bases lying between them. Looked up from germline, CDR1 is DFQATT and CDR2 is SNEGSKA (reference sequence). CDR3 length: 14 residues. For the CDR3, the DNA is TGCAGTGCTCTACAGGGTTCGGGGAACACTGAAGCTTTCTTT. Encoded protein: CSALQGSGNTEAFF.

The sample holds many counts of this clonotype. The chain's CDR3 is CSARRHQLDGANVLTF. The CDR3 region has the DNA TGCAGTGCTCGTCGTCACCAATTGGATGGGGCCAACGTCCTGACTTTC. The chain couples TRBV20-1 to TRBJ2-6; no firm D call. Trimming shortened V by 5 bases and J by 3 bases, and 17 bases separated the two germline ends. Germline CDR1 DFQATT, CDR2 SNEGSKA (reference sequence). CDR3 size: 16 residues.

This clonotype was recorded many times. The gene calls are TRBV7-2 and TRBJ2-7; 11 positions match TRBD2. Germline V gene lookup returns CDR1 SGHTA and CDR2 FQGNSA. The V and J ends lost 0 bases and 9 bases, in that order; junction bases with no gene match: 7. This CDR3 is 15 amino acids long. CDR3 loop: CASSLALAGGSRQYF. Here the CDR3 DNA reads TGTGCCAGCAGCTTAGCGTTAGCGGGAGGGTCAAGGCAGTACTTC.

This clonotype has only a few counts. The chain carries TRBV6-4 and TRBJ2-1; TRBD2 agrees at 10 bases. V trimming: 4 bases; J trimming: 14 bases; junction bases outside the gene matches: 8. The CDR3 contains 13 residues. Germline V lookup: CDR1 MRHNA, CDR2 SNTAGT. The CDR3 reads CASSAQREGSKFF. The CDR3 DNA is TGTGCCAGCAGTGCCCAGCGGGAGGGGAGTAAGTTCTTC.

This clonotype occurred many times. This rearrangement joins TRBV6-6 to TRBJ2-7; possible D gene TRBD1, 5 bases. The CDR3 contains 15 residues. V was clipped by 3 bases and J by 2 bases, with 14 bases between them. From germline, CDR1 is MNHNY and CDR2 SVGAGI (reference sequence). The CDR3 sequence is CASSYYRRPTYEQYF. The CDR3 nucleotides are TGTGCCAGCAGTTATTACAGGCGCCCTACCTACGAGCAGTACTTC.

This clonotype was found many times. V gene TRBV20-1 combines with J gene TRBJ2-4, with 7 bases aligning to TRBD1. Trimming cost V 4 bases and J 7 bases; bases outside gene matches: 10. Germline CDR1 reads DFQATT; CDR2 reads SNEGSKA (reference sequence). The CDR3 is 14 residues long. The CDR3 reads CSATQTGQMNIQYF. Here the CDR3 DNA reads TGCAGTGCTACCCAGACAGGGCAAATGAACATTCAGTACTTC.

This clonotype has a count of ten or more. This sequence joins TRBV20-1 and TRBJ1-5; D is unclear. Germline CDR1 and CDR2: DFQATT and SNEGSKA (reference sequence). With 3 bases removed from V and 0 bases from J, the gap between germline ends came to 9 bases. The CDR3 covers 14 residues. The CDR3 sequence is CSASAVLSNQPQHF. CDR3 nucleotides: TGCAGTGCTAGTGCGGTGCTTAGCAATCAGCCCCAGCATTTT.

The V call is TRBV19, the J call TRBJ1-5; 8 nucleotides line up with TRBD1. Germline V lookup: CDR1 LNHDA, CDR2 SQIVND (reference sequence). J was trimmed by 3 bases and V by 10 bases; bases with no gene match: 11. This CDR3 is 15 amino acids long. The CDR3 sequence is CATSTRDRTNQPQHF. CDR3 nucleotide sequence: TGTGCCACCTCGACCCGGGACAGGACCAATCAGCCCCAGCATTTT.

This clonotype came up many times. V gene TRBV6-5 combines with J gene TRBJ2-3; D gene uncertain. The V end was cut by 4 bases, the J end by 4 bases, with 15 bases between. Germline-derived CDR1 and CDR2 are MNHEY and SVGAGI. The CDR3 runs 15 residues. CDR3 DNA sequence: TGTGCCAGCAGTTCTTCTATAACACCGTCAGATACGCAGTATTTT. It encodes CASSSSITPSDTQYF.

In regard to this clonotype: At one of its ends the junction is not consistent with the germline gene, which may arise from a read error. V gene TRBV20-1 combines with J gene TRBJ2-7; TRBD1 matches at 10 bases. The CDR3 has 15 amino acids. The germline CDR1 and CDR2 sequences are DFQATT and SNEGSKA (reference sequence). CDR3 DNA: TGCAGTGCTATAGATTCCGGGACAGGGGCCTACGATCAGTACTTC. Amino acid sequence: CSAIDSGTGAYDQYF.

This clonotype came up many times. The chain combines TRBV5-1 with TRBJ2-2, with TRBD2 matching over 8 bases. Germline CDR1 is SGHRS and CDR2 is YFSETQ. The CDR3 consists of 15 residues. With V trimmed by 7 bases and J by 8 bases, 13 bases remained unmatched. The CDR3 DNA reads as TGCGCCAGCGCTGCAGGGACTAGACGTGGAGGGGAGCTGTTTTTT. Translated: CASAAGTRRGGELFF. Full variable domain (remainder filled in from reference TRBV5-1 and TRBJ2-2): KAGVTQTPRYLIKTRGQQVTLSCSPISGHRSVSWYQQTPGQGLQFLFEYFSETQRNKGNFPGRFSGRQFSNSRSEMNVSTLELGDSALYLCASAAGTRRGGELFFGEGSRLTVL.

This clonotype was counted at least ten times. This chain connects TRBV6-6 to TRBJ2-7; D gene uncertain. V was shortened by 3 bases and J by 0 bases, with 9 bases between the two germline ends. The CDR3 contains 14 residues. Germline lookup yields CDR1 MNHNY and CDR2 SVGAGI (reference sequence). CDR3 sequence: CASSYGRSSYEQYF. The CDR3 bases are TGTGCCAGCAGTTATGGTCGGAGCTCCTACGAGCAGTACTTC.

This clonotype was detected many times. The V and J genes are TRBV25-1 and TRBJ2-7, with D maybe TRBD1 (6 bases). This CDR3 spans 14 amino acids. The germline CDR1 and CDR2 sequences are MGHDK and SYGVNS. Trimming shortened V by 4 bases and J by 1 base, and 11 bases separated the two germline ends. The CDR3 sequence is CASSVETGSYEQYF. The CDR3 DNA follows: TGTGCCAGCAGTGTGGAGACAGGATCCTACGAGCAGTACTTC.

This clonotype was found many times. The chain carries TRBV5-1 and TRBJ1-6; TRBD1 agrees at 7 bases. V gave up 4 bases and J gave up 7 bases; unmatched junction bases: 5. The CDR3 is made up of 14 amino acids. Germline V CDR1 and CDR2: SGHRS, YFSETQ. In DNA form, the CDR3 reads TGCGCCAGCAGCCCCGGGACAGTAAATTCACCCCTCCACTTT. Encoded protein: CASSPGTVNSPLHF.

This clonotype appeared many times. The chain recombines TRBV5-1 with TRBJ2-3; tentative D call: TRBD2 (6 bases). V gave up 1 base and J gave up 2 bases, with 14 bases separating them. This CDR3 is 16 amino acids long. Per the germline V gene, CDR1 is SGHRS and CDR2 is YFSETQ. CDR3 DNA sequence: TGCGCCAGCAGCTTGTTCCAGCGGGCAGCCACAGATACGCAGTATTTT. As protein: CASSLFQRAATDTQYF.

This clonotype was counted many times. The chain joins TRBV27 to TRBJ1-2; no clear D. The CDR3 contains 14 residues. V was cut by 2 bases and J by 2 bases, with 9 bases left in between. CDR1 and CDR2 from the germline V gene are MNHEY and SMNVEV (reference sequence). CDR3 in amino acids: CASSLGRRNYGYTF. DNA of the CDR3: TGTGCCAGCAGTTTAGGTCGTCGAAACTATGGCTACACCTTC.

This clonotype was recorded many times. The chain combines TRBV7-9 with TRBJ1-6, with D perhaps matching TRBD1 (6 bases). Germline V gene data show CDR1 as SEHNR and CDR2 as FQNEAQ (reference sequence). V was shortened by 5 bases and J by 7 bases, with 15 bases between the two germline ends. The CDR3 loop spans 15 amino acids. CDR3 loop: CASSASGTKNSPLHF. Written as DNA, the CDR3 is TGTGCCAGCAGCGCCTCCGGGACAAAAAATTCACCCCTCCACTTT.

The table lists this clonotype with many counts. The chain recombines TRBV11-2 with TRBJ1-1, with D unclear. Trimming removed 1 base from V and 1 base from J, with 7 bases in between. Germline V gene sequence: CDR1 SGHAT, CDR2 FQNNGV. This CDR3 has 14 residues. CDR3 coding DNA: TGTGCCAGCAGCTTAGGAGCGGGGAACACTGAAGCTTTCTTT. Amino acid sequence: CASSLGAGNTEAFF. The full variable domain, its missing parts supplied by reference TRBV11-2 and TRBJ1-1, is EAGVAQSPRYKIIEKRQSVAFWCNPISGHATLYWYQQILGQGPKLLIQFQNNGVVDDSQLPKDRFSAERLKGVDSTLKIQPAKLEDSAVYLCASSLGAGNTEAFFGQGTRLTVV.

This clonotype was counted ten times or more. The chain links TRBV10-1 to TRBJ2-5, with 10 positions matching TRBD1. V lost 3 bases, J lost 5 bases, and 9 bases stayed unmatched. The CDR3 consists of 16 residues. Germline CDR1 WNHNN, CDR2 SYGVQD (reference sequence). The CDR3, as DNA: TGCGCCAGCAGTGACCACGGGACAGGGGCGAGGGAGACCCAGTACTTC. Its translation: CASSDHGTGARETQYF.

V usage is TRBV7-9 and J usage is TRBJ2-1, with 8 bases fitting TRBD2. From germline, CDR1 is SEHNR and CDR2 FQNEAQ (reference sequence). CDR3 length: 15 amino acids. Losses at the gene ends were 3 bases for V and 3 bases for J; bases not matched to a gene: 4. This CDR3 reads CASSFTSGGYNEQFF. CDR3 DNA: TGTGCCAGCAGCTTCACTAGCGGAGGCTACAATGAGCAGTTCTTC. The variable domain in full, with the rest retrieved from reference TRBV7-9 and TRBJ2-1, is DTGVSQNPRHKITKRGQNVTFRCDPISEHNRLYWYRQTLGQGPEFLTYFQNEAQLEKSRLLSDRFSAERPKGSFSTLEIQRTEQGDSAMYLCASSFTSGGYNEQFFGPGTRLTVL.